This TCR beta chain originates from a study of blood T cells in healthy people across ages. A sample-barcoded 5' primer and a J-beta primer mix were used in a second PCR of about 6 to 12 cycles. MiXCR was run by TCRdb on the 5' RACE reads, yielding one entry per CDR3 protein. The sample has roughly 640,000 distinct CDR3 sequences; under 30% are singletons. General study points: Naive CD4+ cell counts and diversity both ran higher in long-lived than in aged donors.

V was cut by 3 bases and J by 3 bases, with 16 bases left in between. Germline V CDR1 and CDR2: SGHDT, YYEEEE. The CDR3 covers 15 residues. This clonotype was seen ten or more times. Its antigen is unidentified. The chain is built from TRBV5-6 and TRBJ2-7; the D gene is possibly TRBD2 (6 bases). This receptor was obtained from a woman aged 80 or older in good health. The sequencing input was blood. The DNA for the CDR3 is TGTGCCAGCAGCTCGGGGCTATTGGGGGGCTACGAGCAGTACTTC. This sequence encodes CASSSGLLGGYEQYF.